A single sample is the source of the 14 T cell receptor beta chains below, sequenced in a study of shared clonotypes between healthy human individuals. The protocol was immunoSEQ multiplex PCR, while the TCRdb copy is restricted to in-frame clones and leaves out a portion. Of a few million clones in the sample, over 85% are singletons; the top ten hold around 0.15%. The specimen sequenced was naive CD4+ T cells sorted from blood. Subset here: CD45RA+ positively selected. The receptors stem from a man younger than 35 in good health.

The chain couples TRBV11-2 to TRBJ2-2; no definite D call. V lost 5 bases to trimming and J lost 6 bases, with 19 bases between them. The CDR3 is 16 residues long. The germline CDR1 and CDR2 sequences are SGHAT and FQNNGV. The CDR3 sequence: CASSKRVLSGPGELFF. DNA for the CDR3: TGTGCCAGCAGCAAACGGGTCCTCTCAGGTCCCGGGGAGCTGTTTTTT.

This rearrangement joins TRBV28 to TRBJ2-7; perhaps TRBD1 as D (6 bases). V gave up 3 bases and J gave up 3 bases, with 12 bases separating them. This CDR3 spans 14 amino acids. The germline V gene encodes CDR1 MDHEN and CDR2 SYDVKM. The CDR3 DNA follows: TGTGCCAGCAGTTTGGGGGCCAGAGTCTACGAGCAGTACTTC. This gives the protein CASSLGARVYEQYF.

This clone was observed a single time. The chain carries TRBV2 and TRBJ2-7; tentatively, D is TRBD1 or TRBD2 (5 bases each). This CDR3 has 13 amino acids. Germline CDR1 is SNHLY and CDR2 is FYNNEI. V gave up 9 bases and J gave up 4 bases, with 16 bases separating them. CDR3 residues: CASTGDQSYEQYF. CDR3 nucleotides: TGTGCCAGTACCGGGGACCAATCATACGAGCAGTACTTC.

CDR3 loop: CASSPDGVNNEQFF. CDR3 nucleotide sequence: TGCGCCAGCAGCCCGGATGGGGTTAACAATGAGCAGTTCTTC. The V call is TRBV5-1, the J call TRBJ2-1; D not resolved. The CDR3 is made up of 14 amino acids. Trimming left V 4 bases short and J 5 bases short, with 13 bases between. From germline, CDR1 is SGHRS and CDR2 YFSETQ.

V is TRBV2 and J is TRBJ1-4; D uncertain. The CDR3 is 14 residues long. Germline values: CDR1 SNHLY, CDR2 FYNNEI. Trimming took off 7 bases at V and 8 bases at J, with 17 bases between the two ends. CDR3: CASNQQGPREKLFF. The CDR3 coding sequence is TGTGCCAGCAATCAACAAGGCCCGCGGGAAAAACTGTTTTTT.

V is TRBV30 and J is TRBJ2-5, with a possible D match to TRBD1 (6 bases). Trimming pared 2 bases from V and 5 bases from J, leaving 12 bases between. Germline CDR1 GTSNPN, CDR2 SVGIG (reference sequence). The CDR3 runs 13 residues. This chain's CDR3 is CAWSKDSRETQYF. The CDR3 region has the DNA TGTGCCTGGAGTAAGGACAGTAGGGAGACCCAGTACTTC.

The CDR3 nucleotides are TGTGCCAGCAGCTTAGCGGAGACTATGCACGGGGAGCTGTTTTTT. Amino acids: CASSLAETMHGELFF. The rearrangement joins TRBV7-2 to TRBJ2-2, with a tentative D call TRBD2 (5 bases). The CDR3 loop spans 15 amino acids. V lost 0 bases and J lost 7, with 12 bases in between. Germline-derived CDR1 and CDR2 are SGHTA and FQGNSA.

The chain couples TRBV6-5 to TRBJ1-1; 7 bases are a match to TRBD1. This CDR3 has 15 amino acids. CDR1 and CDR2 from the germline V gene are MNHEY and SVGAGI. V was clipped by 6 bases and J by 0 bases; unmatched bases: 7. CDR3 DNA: TGTGCCAGCAGCCCGGGACAGATCATGAACACTGAAGCTTTCTTT. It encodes CASSPGQIMNTEAFF.

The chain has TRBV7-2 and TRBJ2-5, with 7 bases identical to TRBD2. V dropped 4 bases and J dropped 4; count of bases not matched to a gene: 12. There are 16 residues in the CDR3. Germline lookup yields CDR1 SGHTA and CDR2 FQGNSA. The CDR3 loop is CASSYVAAGRGETQYF. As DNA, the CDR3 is TGTGCCAGCAGCTATGTAGCGGCTGGGAGGGGAGAGACCCAGTACTTC.

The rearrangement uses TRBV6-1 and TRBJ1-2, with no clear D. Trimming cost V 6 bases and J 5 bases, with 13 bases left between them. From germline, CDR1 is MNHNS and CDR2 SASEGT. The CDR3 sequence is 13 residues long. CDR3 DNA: TGTGCCAGCAGGGATTTTGCACTTTATGGCTACACCTTC. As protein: CASRDFALYGYTF.

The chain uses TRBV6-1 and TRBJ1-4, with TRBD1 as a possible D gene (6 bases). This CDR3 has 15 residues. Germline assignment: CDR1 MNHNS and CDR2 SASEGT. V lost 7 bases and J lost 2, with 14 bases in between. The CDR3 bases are TGTGCCAGCACCTCCCGGGGGGCGACTAATGAAAAACTGTTTTTT. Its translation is CASTSRGATNEKLFF.

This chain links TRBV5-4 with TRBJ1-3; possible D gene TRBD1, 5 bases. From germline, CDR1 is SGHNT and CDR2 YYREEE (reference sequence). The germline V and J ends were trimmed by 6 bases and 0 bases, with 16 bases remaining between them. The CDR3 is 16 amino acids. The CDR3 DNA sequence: TGTGCCAGCACCCCGGGACCCCAGAACTCTGGAAACACCATATATTTT. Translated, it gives CASTPGPQNSGNTIYF. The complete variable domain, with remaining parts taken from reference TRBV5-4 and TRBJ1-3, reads ETGVTQSPTHLIKTRGQQVTLRCSSQSGHNTVSWYQQALGQGPQFIFQYYREEENGRGNFPPRFSGLQFPNYSSELNVNALELDDSALYLCASTPGPQNSGNTIYFGEGSWLTVV.

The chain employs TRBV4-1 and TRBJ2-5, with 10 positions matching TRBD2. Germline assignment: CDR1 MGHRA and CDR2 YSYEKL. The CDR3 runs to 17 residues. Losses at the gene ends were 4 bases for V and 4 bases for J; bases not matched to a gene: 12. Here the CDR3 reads CASSRVTSGPWGETQYF. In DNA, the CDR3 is TGCGCCAGCAGCCGTGTGACTAGCGGGCCCTGGGGAGAGACCCAGTACTTC.

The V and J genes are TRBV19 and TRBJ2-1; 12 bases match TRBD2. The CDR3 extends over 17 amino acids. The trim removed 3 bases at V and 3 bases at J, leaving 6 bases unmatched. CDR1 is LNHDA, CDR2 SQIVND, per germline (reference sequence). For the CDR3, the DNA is TGTGCCAGTAGTATGGAGGGGACTAGCGGGTTCTACAATGAGCAGTTCTTC. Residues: CASSMEGTSGFYNEQFF. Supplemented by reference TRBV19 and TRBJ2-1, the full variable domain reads DGGITQSPKYLFRKEGQNVTLSCEQNLNHDAMYWYRQDPGQGLRLIYYSQIVNDFQKGDIAEGYSVSREKKESFPLTVTSAQKNPTAFYLCASSMEGTSGFYNEQFFGPGTRLTVL.